This record looks at one TCR beta chain sequence and its context. This sample was included in a study of OX40 agonist ivuxolimab in advanced cancers. This CDR3 is built from 15 residues. Trimming removed 5 bases at V and 1 base at J, with 13 bases between. Germline CDR1 is MGHRA and CDR2 is YSYEKL. TCRdb keeps only in-frame clones here, not all; method: immunoSEQ multiplex PCR. The data show 26,000 or so clones, 85% to 90% seen once. The sample in question was CD4+ or CD8+ T cells sorted from blood, obtained in a trial of the OX40 agonist ivuxolimab. The clonotype was recovered from an adult with an advanced solid tumor such as melanoma, head and neck, liver or kidney cancer. This chain uses TRBV4-1 with TRBJ2-3; weak D call: TRBD2 (5 bases). The CDR3 bases are TGCGCCAGCAGCGTCACGGCGGGCCGCACAGATACGCAGTATTTT. Its protein is CASSVTAGRTDTQYF.